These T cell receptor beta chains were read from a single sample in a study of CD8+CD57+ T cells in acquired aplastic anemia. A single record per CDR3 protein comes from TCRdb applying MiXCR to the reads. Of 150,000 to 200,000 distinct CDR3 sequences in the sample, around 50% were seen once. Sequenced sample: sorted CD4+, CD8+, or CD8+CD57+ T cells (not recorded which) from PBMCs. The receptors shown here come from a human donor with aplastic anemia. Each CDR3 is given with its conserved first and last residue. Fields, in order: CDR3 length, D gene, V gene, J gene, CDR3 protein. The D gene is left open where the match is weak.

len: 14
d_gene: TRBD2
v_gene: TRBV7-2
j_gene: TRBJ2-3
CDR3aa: CASSVGGSSDTQYF

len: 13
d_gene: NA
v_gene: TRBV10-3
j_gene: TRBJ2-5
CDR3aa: CASSETPSEPQYF

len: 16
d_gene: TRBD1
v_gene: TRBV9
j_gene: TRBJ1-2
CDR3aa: CASSQQWDRVFYGYTF

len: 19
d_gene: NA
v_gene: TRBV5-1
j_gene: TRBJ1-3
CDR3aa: CASSLEQGFARGSGNTIHF

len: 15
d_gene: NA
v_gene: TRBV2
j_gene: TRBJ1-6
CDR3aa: CASSEVPGNNSPLHF

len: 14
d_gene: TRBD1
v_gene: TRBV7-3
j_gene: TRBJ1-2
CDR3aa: CASSLTQGASGYTF

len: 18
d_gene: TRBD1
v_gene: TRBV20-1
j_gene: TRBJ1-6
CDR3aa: CSAHRDRELLGFNSPLHF

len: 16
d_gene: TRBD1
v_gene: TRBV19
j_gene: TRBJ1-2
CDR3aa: CASSAIVDRPPVGYTF

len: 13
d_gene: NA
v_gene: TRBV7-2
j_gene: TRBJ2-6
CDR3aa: CASTALGANVLTF

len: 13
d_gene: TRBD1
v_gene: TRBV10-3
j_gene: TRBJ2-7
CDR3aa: CATHRDSPYEQYF

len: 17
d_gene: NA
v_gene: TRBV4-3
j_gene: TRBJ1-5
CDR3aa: CASSQELRNGANQPQHF

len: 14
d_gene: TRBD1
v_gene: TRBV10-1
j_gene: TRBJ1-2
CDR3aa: CASSPGQEFYGYTF

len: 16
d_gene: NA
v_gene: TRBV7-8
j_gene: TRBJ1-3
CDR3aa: CASSLNLQGGGNTIYF

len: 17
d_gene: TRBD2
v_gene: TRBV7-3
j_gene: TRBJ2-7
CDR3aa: CASSTPELAGGLNEQYF

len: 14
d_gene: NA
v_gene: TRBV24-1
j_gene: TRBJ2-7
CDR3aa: CATSDTGTLYEQYF

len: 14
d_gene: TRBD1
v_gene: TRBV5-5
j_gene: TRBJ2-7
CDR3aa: CASSYTGATYEQYF

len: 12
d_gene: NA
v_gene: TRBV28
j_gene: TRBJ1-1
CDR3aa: CASSLSGRRAFF

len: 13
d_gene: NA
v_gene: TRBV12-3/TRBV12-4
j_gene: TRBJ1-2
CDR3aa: CASSLEYTYGYTF

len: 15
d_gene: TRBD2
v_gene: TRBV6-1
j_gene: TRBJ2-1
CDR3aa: CASSSRLAGHNEQFF

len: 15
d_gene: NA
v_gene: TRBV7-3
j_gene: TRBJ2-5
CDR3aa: CASSLDCWALETQYF

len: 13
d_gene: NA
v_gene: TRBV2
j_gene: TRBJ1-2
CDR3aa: CASSEAREGGYTF

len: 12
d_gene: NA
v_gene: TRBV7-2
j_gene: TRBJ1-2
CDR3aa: CASTIGEQGYTF

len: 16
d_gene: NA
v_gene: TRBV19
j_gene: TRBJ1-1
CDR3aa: CASSIGVRAGSTEAFF

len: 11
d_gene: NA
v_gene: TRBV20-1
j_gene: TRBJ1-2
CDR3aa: CSATVDYGYTF

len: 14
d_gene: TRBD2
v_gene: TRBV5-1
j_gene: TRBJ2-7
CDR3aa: CASSITSGDYEQYF

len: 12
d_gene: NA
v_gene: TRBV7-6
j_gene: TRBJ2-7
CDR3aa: CASSHYTYEQYF

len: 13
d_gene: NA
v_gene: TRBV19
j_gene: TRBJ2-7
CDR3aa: CASSLSMGAEQYF

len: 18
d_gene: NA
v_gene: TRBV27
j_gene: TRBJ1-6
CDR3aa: CASSFGIGGHRGPSPLHF

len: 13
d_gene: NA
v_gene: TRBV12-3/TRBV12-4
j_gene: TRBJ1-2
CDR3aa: CAISLGAEYGYTF

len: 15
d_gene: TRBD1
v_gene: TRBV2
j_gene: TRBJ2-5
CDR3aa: CASSEGSTGWETQYF

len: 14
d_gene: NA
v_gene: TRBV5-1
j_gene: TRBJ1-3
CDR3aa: CASSLGVAGNTIYF

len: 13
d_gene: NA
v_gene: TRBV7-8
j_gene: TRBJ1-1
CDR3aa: CASSAAANTEAFF

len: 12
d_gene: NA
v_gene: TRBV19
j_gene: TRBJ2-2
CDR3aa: CATSKGFGELFF

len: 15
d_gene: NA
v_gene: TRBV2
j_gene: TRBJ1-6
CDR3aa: CASSGEAGANSPLHF